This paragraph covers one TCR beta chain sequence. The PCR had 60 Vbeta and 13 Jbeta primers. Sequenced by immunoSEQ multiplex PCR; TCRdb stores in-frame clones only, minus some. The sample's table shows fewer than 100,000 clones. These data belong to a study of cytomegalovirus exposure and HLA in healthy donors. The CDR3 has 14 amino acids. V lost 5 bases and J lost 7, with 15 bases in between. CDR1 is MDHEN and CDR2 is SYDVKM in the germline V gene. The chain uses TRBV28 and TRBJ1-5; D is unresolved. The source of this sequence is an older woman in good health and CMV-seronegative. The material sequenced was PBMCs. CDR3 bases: TGTGCCAGCAGTAGAGCGGATGGACCCCAGCCCCAGCATTTT. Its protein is CASSRADGPQPQHF.